A single sample gave rise to the 23 T cell receptor beta chains below, sequenced in a study of blood T cell repertoires in COVID-19 (dated by TCRdb to about 2020). The library was prepared using the immunoSEQ multiplex PCR assay. TCRdb took this table from immuneACCESS and kept in-frame rearrangements with V and J called. Such tables lack part of the clones; where checked against another copy, unresolved V genes explain under half of the gap, and the rest is unexplained. This sample has about 170,000 clones in its table, and about 90% of those were observed once. The top ten hold roughly 1.2% of the sample. The sequenced sample was PBMCs or T cells enriched from blood (not recorded which). The receptors stem from a human donor with acute COVID-19. The donor label of this sample is uncertain.

The chain combines TRBV30 with TRBJ2-2, with a weak D call TRBD2 (5 bases). Germline V gene sequence: CDR1 GTSNPN, CDR2 SVGIG (reference sequence). Trimming shortened V by 0 bases and J by 1 base, and 9 bases separated the two germline ends. There are 15 residues in the CDR3. CDR3 protein: CAWSVIGRNTGELFF. CDR3 sequence (DNA): TGTGCCTGGAGTGTTATTGGGAGGAACACCGGGGAGCTGTTTTTT.

CDR3 sequence (DNA): TGTGCCAGCAGCTTAGGCAGGCCCGGGACAGGGGACACCGATACGCAGTATTTT. Translated, it gives CASSLGRPGTGDTDTQYF. The gene calls are TRBV7-2 and TRBJ2-3, with 10 bases matching TRBD1. Germline CDR1 and CDR2: SGHTA and FQGNSA. This CDR3 region has 18 residues. V trimming: 1 base; J trimming: 6 bases; junction bases outside the gene matches: 13.

This clone showed up just once. This chain connects TRBV9 to TRBJ1-5; 9 nucleotides agree with TRBD1. After removal of 4 bases from V and 6 bases from J, the junction contained 5 bases not matched to a gene. The CDR3 spans 14 residues. The germline gives CDR1 SGDLS, CDR2 YYNGEE. The CDR3 nucleotides read TGTGCCAGCAGCACGACAGGGGGGAGTCAGCCCCAGCATTTT. Residues: CASSTTGGSQPQHF.

The V call is TRBV5-6, the J call TRBJ2-7, with TRBD2 matching 8 bases. The germline CDR1 and CDR2 sequences are SGHDT and YYEEEE. The CDR3 has 15 amino acids. The J segment lost 7 bases and the V segment lost 1 base, leaving 10 bases of the junction unmatched. The CDR3 nucleotides read TGTGCCAGCAGCTTGACGGGGGGGTCCCCTTATGAGCAGTACTTC. This codes for CASSLTGGSPYEQYF.

The rearrangement links TRBV4-1 to TRBJ1-5, with D tentatively TRBD1 (5 bases). Germline V gene lookup returns CDR1 MGHRA and CDR2 YSYEKL. This CDR3 spans 12 amino acids. V shed 4 bases and J shed 10 bases, with 11 bases lying between them. CDR3 sequence: CASSPLGGPQHF. In DNA form, the CDR3 reads TGCGCCAGCAGCCCCCTCGGGGGACCCCAGCATTTT.

V and J are TRBV5-1 and TRBJ2-1, with 9 bases that match TRBD1. J gave up 8 bases and V 4 bases, and 13 bases lay outside the gene matches. This CDR3 is built from 16 residues. Germline CDR1 reads SGHRS; CDR2 reads YFSETQ. The CDR3: CASSLYSGTGIDEQFF. In DNA, the CDR3 is TGCGCCAGCAGCCTCTACTCCGGGACAGGGATCGATGAGCAGTTCTTC.

The chain combines TRBV5-1 with TRBJ2-3; D perhaps matches TRBD2 (6 bases). The CDR3 runs 16 residues. V dropped 0 bases and J dropped 2 bases, with 13 bases sitting between them. Germline CDR1 SGHRS, CDR2 YFSETQ. The CDR3 DNA reads as TGCGCCAGCAGCTTGGGTTGGGCGGGGCTCACAGATACGCAGTATTTT. This gives the protein CASSLGWAGLTDTQYF.

The rearrangement uses TRBV10-2 and TRBJ1-1; no definite D call. The CDR3 loop spans 15 amino acids. Germline values: CDR1 WSHSY, CDR2 SAAADI. V was trimmed by 4 bases and J by 3 bases, leaving 15 bases between them. CDR3 sequence: CASSVLMWEDTEAFF. The CDR3 DNA reads as TGCGCCAGCAGTGTTCTCATGTGGGAGGACACTGAAGCTTTCTTT.

The chain combines TRBV6-5 with TRBJ1-4, with 8 bases aligning to TRBD1. V lost 6 bases and J lost 8; bases outside the gene matches: 11. Germline V CDR1 and CDR2: MNHEY, SVGAGI. This CDR3 contains 15 residues. CDR3 region: CASSSGGLNSEKLFF. The CDR3 coding sequence is TGTGCCAGCAGCTCAGGGGGCCTTAACTCCGAAAAACTGTTTTTT.

CDR3 sequence reads: CASSPSEGPIDTQYF. DNA of the CDR3: TGTGCCAGCTCACCAAGCGAGGGCCCAATTGATACGCAGTATTTT. The gene calls are TRBV18 and TRBJ2-3; maybe TRBD2 (5 bases). The CDR3 runs to 15 residues. Germline V gives CDR1 KGHSH, CDR2 LQKENI. Trimming pared 2 bases from V and 6 bases from J, leaving 15 bases between.

In this sample, this clone turned up a few times. This sequence joins TRBV2 and TRBJ1-1; weak D call: TRBD1 (6 bases). From germline, CDR1 is SNHLY and CDR2 FYNNEI. Deletions cut 5 bases from V and 0 bases from J, with 10 bases between. The CDR3 totals 14 residues. The DNA of the CDR3 is TGTGCCAGCAGTCGAAGGACAGTGAACACTGAAGCTTTCTTT. It yields the protein CASSRRTVNTEAFF.

V gene TRBV5-1 combines with J gene TRBJ1-4; D unresolved. V was clipped by 2 bases and J by 3 bases, with 14 bases between them. Germline-derived CDR1 and CDR2 are SGHRS and YFSETQ. CDR3 size: 16 residues. The CDR3 reads CASSLTRARSNEKLFF. The DNA of the CDR3 is TGCGCCAGCAGCTTAACGAGGGCGCGATCTAATGAAAAACTGTTTTTT.

The rearrangement links TRBV29-1 to TRBJ1-4; D remains unclear. Trimming cost V 5 bases and J 0 bases, with 13 bases left between them. From germline, CDR1 is SQVTM and CDR2 ANQGSEA. The CDR3 spans 15 residues. CDR3 in amino acids: CSVSWRLATNEKLFF. The CDR3 DNA follows: TGCAGCGTTTCGTGGAGATTAGCAACTAATGAAAAACTGTTTTTT. The entire variable domain, with the rest obtained from reference TRBV29-1 and TRBJ1-4, is as follows: SAVISQKPSRDICQRGTSLTIQCQVDSQVTMMFWYRQQPGQSLTLIATANQGSEATYESGFVIDKFPISRPNLTFSTLTVSNMSPEDSSIYLCSVSWRLATNEKLFFGSGTQLSVL.

This sequence joins TRBV27 and TRBJ2-2; 14 bases align to TRBD2. The V gene end was trimmed by 7 bases and the J gene end by 4 bases; junction bases not matched to a gene: 8. The germline V gene has CDR1 MNHEY and CDR2 SMNVEV (reference sequence). The CDR3 covers 17 residues. DNA for the CDR3: TGTGCCAGCACGGGACTAGCGGGGGTCGGGACCACCGGGGAGCTGTTTTTT. Translating gives CASTGLAGVGTTGELFF.

This chain joins TRBV9 and TRBJ1-1; 7 nucleotides agree with TRBD1. The V gene's germline CDR1 is SGDLS and CDR2 YYNGEE. Losses at the gene ends were 4 bases for V and 0 bases for J; bases not matched to a gene: 3. This CDR3 is 14 amino acids long. This CDR3 is CASSSGQLNTEAFF. As DNA, the CDR3 is TGTGCCAGCAGCTCGGGACAGCTGAACACTGAAGCTTTCTTT.

The chain couples TRBV28 to TRBJ1-6; D might be TRBD1 (5 bases). The V gene's germline CDR1 is MDHEN and CDR2 SYDVKM. Deletions cut 7 bases from V and 7 bases from J, with 14 bases between. The CDR3 totals 14 residues. The CDR3 bases are TGTGCCAGCAAGACGGGGGTCCAGAATTCACCCCTCCACTTT. Translation gives CASKTGVQNSPLHF. The entire variable domain, with the rest obtained from reference TRBV28 and TRBJ1-6, is as follows: DVKVTQSSRYLVKRTGEKVFLECVQDMDHENMFWYRQDPGLGLRLIYFSYDVKMKEKGDIPEGYSVSREKKERFSLILESASTNQTSMYLCASKTGVQNSPLHFGNGTRLTVT.

A single count supports this clone. The CDR3 sequence is CASSKNRARGTEAFF. DNA of the CDR3: TGTGCCAGCAGCAAGAACAGGGCTCGGGGCACTGAAGCTTTCTTT. The genes are TRBV5-4 and TRBJ1-1; D possibly corresponds to TRBD1 (6 bases). This CDR3 spans 15 amino acids. V gave up 4 bases and J gave up 4 bases, with 17 bases separating them. Germline CDR1 is SGHNT and CDR2 is YYREEE (reference sequence).

The chain links TRBV7-8 to TRBJ1-5; D is undetermined. Trimming shortened V by 2 bases and J by 0 bases, and 17 bases separated the two germline ends. CDR3 length: 18 amino acids. Germline V gene data show CDR1 as SGHVS and CDR2 as FQNEAQ. The CDR3 here is CASSLRSGRGYSNQPQHF. The CDR3 DNA follows: TGTGCCAGCAGCTTAAGGTCGGGCCGGGGATATAGCAATCAGCCCCAGCATTTT.

This clone has more than one count but fewer than ten. The chain combines TRBV14 with TRBJ2-7; a weak D match, TRBD1 (6 bases). Trimming took off 1 base at V and 2 bases at J, with 12 bases between the two ends. CDR3 length: 15 amino acids. From germline, CDR1 is SGHDN and CDR2 FVKESK. This CDR3 is CASSQGGHGAYEQYF. DNA of the CDR3: TGTGCCAGCAGCCAAGGGGGGCACGGAGCCTACGAGCAGTACTTC. The variable domain in full, completed from reference TRBV14 and TRBJ2-7, reads EAGVTQFPSHSVIEKGQTVTLRCDPISGHDNLYWYRRVMGKEIKFLLHFVKESKQDESGMPNNRFLAERTGGTYSTLKVQPAELEDSGVYFCASSQGGHGAYEQYFGPGTRLTVT.

The chain joins TRBV7-3 to TRBJ2-3, with 10 bases identical to TRBD1. Unmatched junction bases numbered 5, after V lost 5 bases and J lost 3 bases. The CDR3 length is 15 residues. From germline, CDR1 is SGHTA and CDR2 FQGTGA. The CDR3 is CASSRDRGRTDTQYF. CDR3 DNA: TGTGCCAGCAGCCGGGACAGGGGTCGAACAGATACGCAGTATTTT.

The chain has TRBV12-3 or TRBV12-4 and TRBJ2-3, with D possibly TRBD2 on 6 matching bases. Trimming took 4 bases from V and 8 from J, leaving 13 bases between them. The CDR3 extends over 13 amino acids. The DNA for the CDR3 is TGTGCCAGCAGTTACGGGAGTTCGGGTACGCAGTATTTT. Its translation: CASSYGSSGTQYF.

The rearrangement uses TRBV6-1 and TRBJ1-2; no reliable D call. Per germline, CDR1 MNHNS and CDR2 SASEGT. The CDR3 is made up of 15 amino acids. The V gene lost 2 bases and the J gene lost 7 bases, with 17 bases spanning the gap. Written as DNA, the CDR3 is TGTGCCAGCAGTGAAACGCCCAATCCCCGCGCTGGCTACACCTTC. Encoded protein: CASSETPNPRAGYTF.

V is TRBV6-4 and J is TRBJ1-2; D is unclear. The V gene lost 9 bases and the J gene lost 3 bases, with 23 bases spanning the gap. CDR3 size: 16 residues. From germline, CDR1 is MRHNA and CDR2 SNTAGT. CDR3 region: CARNLEGRTSYYGYTF. The CDR3, as DNA: TGTGCCAGGAATCTCGAAGGCAGGACTTCCTACTATGGCTACACCTTC.